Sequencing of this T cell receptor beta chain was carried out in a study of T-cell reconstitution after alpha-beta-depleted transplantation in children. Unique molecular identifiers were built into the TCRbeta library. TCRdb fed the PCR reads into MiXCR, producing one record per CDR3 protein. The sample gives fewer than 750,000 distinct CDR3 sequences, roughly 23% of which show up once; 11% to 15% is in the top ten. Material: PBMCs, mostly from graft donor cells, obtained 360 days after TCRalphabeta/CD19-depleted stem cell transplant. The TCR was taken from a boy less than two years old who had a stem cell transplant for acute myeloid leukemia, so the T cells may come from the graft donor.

CDR3 loop: CASTWGDSHNEQFF. The CDR3 DNA reads as TGTGCCAGCACTTGGGGGGACAGTCACAATGAGCAGTTCTTC. The V call is TRBV6-5, the J call TRBJ2-1; maybe TRBD1 (7 bases). This CDR3 has 14 residues. Germline CDR1 MNHEY, CDR2 SVGAGI. The V end lost 7 bases, the J end lost 5 bases, and 15 bases lay between the germline ends.